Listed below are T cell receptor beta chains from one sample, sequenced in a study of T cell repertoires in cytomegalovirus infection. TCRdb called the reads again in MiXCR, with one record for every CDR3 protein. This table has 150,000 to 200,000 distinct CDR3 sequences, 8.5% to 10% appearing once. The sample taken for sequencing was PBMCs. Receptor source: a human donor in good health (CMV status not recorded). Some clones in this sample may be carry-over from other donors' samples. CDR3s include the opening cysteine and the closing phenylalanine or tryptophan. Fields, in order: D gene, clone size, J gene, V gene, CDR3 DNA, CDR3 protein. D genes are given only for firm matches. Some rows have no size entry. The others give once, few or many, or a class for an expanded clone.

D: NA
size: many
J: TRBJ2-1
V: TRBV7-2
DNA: TGTGCCAGCAGCGCAGGGAGCTCCTACAATGAGCAGTTCTTC
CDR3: CASSAGSSYNEQFF

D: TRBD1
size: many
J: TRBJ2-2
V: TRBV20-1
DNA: TGCAGTGCTAGAGGACAGGGATCCGGGGAGCTGTTTTTT
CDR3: CSARGQGSGELFF

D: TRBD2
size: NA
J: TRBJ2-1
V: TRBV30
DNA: TGTGCCTGGAGTCCAGGACTAGTTCCCTACAATGAGCAGTTCTTC
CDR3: CAWSPGLVPYNEQFF

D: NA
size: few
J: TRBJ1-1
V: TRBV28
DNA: TGTGCCAGCAGTTTAGGGGGAAGGGAAGCTTTCTTT
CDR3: CASSLGGREAFF

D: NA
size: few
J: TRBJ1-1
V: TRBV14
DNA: TGTGCCAGCAGCCAAGACAGCAGGGTCGAAGCTTTCTTT
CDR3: CASSQDSRVEAFF

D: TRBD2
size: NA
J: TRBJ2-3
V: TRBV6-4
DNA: TGTGCCAGCAGTGATAAGCGGGGGGAAGATACGCAGTATTTT
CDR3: CASSDKRGEDTQYF

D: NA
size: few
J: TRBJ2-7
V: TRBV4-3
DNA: TGCGCCAGCAGCCAGGGGACGGGGATCTACGAGCAGTACTTC
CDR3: CASSQGTGIYEQYF

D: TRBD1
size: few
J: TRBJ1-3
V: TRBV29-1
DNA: TGCAGCGTCTCCGTCGGGACAGGGTTTCACTGGGGCTCTGGAAACACCATATATTTT
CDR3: CSVSVGTGFHWGSGNTIYF

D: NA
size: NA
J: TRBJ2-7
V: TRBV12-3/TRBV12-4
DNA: TGTGCCAGCAGTTCCTCCGGCTACGAGCAGTACTTC
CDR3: CASSSSGYEQYF

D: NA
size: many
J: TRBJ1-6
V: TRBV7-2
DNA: TGTGCCAGCAGCTTCGATCTAAGTTCACCCCTCCACTTT
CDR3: CASSFDLSSPLHF

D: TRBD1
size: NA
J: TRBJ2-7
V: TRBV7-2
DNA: TGTGCCAGCAGGTGGAGACAGGGCTCCTACGAGCAGTACTTC
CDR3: CASRWRQGSYEQYF

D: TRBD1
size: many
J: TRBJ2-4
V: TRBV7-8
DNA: TGTGCCAGCAGCGTAACCCACGGACAGGGTGAGGACATTCAGTACTTC
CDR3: CASSVTHGQGEDIQYF

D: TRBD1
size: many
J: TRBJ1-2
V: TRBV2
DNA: TGTGCCAGCACCCACCCCACAGGGGAAAGAGGGGGCTACACCTTC
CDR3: CASTHPTGERGGYTF

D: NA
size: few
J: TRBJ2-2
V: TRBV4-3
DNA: TGCGCCAGCAGCCCAAGAGGAGCAGGGACCGGGGAGCTGTTTTTT
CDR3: CASSPRGAGTGELFF

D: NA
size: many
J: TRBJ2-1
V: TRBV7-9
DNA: TGTGCCAGCAGCTCTGGCAACCTGGCCTACAATGAGCAGTTCTTC
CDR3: CASSSGNLAYNEQFF

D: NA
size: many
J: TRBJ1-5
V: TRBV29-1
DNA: TGCAGCGTTGAAGATCTAAACGCAGAATCAATCAGTCAGCCCCAGCATTTT
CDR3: CSVEDLNAESISQPQHF

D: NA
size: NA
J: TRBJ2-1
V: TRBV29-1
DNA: TGCAGCGCCCGGGACGGCTACAATGAGCAGTTCTTC
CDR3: CSARDGYNEQFF

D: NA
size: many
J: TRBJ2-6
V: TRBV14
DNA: TGTGCCAGCAGCCCCCTAGGGCCTGGGGCCAACGTCCTGACTTTC
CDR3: CASSPLGPGANVLTF

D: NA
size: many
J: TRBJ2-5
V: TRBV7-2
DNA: TGTGCCAGCAGCTTAGAACTCTTGGGGGCCGAGACCCAGTACTTC
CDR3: CASSLELLGAETQYF

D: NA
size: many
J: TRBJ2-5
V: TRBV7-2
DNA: TGTGCCAGCAGCTTAGGACGGGGGGCCCCAGAGACCCAGTACTTC
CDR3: CASSLGRGAPETQYF

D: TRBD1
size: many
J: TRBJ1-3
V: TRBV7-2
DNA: TGTGCCAGCAGCTTTCAGGGGGCAAGATCGGGCTCTGGAAACACCATATATTTT
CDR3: CASSFQGARSGSGNTIYF

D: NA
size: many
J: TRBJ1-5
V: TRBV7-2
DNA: TGTGCCAGCAGCTCCCCTGGGCGGAGCAATCAGCCCCAGCATTTT
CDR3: CASSSPGRSNQPQHF

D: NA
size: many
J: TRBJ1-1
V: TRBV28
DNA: TGTGCCAGCAGTTCTCCAGGGGTCGGCACTGAAGCTTTCTTT
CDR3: CASSSPGVGTEAFF

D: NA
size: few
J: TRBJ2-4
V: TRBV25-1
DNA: TGTGCCAGCAGTGAATGGGGCCGGGGGCCCGGCATTCAGTACTTC
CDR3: CASSEWGRGPGIQYF

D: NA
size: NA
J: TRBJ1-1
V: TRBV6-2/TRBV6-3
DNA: TGTGCCAGCAGTAACCTCGGGGCGAGGGTCGTAGCTTTCTTT
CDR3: CASSNLGARVVAFF

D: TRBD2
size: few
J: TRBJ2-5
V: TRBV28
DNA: TGTGCCAGCAGCCAAGGGCTAGCGGGAGGGCAGACCCAGTACTTC
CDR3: CASSQGLAGGQTQYF

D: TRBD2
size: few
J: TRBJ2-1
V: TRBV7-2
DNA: TGTGCCAGCAGCAACACCGGGACTAGCGGGAAACCCCTGCAGTTCTTC
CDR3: CASSNTGTSGKPLQFF

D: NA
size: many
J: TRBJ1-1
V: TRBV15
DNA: TGTGCCACCAGCCGAGATAGCGTAGCTTTCTTT
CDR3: CATSRDSVAFF

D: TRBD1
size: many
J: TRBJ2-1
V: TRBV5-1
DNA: TGCGCCAGCAGCCCCGGGACAGGATCCTACAATGAGCAGTTCTTC
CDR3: CASSPGTGSYNEQFF

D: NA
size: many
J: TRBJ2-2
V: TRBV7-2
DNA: TGTGCCAGCAGCCAGACTAGAGGAGTCGGGGAGCTGTTTTTT
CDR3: CASSQTRGVGELFF

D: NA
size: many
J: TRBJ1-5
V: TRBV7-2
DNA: TGTGCCAGCAGCCGGGTTAGGCAGGGAGGTCAGCCCCAGCATTTT
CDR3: CASSRVRQGGQPQHF

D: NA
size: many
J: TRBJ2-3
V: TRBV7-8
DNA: TGTGCCAGCAGCTTAGTAGTAGCGGCCCAGGATACGCAGTATTTT
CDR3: CASSLVVAAQDTQYF

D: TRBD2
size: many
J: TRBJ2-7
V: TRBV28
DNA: TGTGCCAGCAGTTTAGCCTTAGGGGGACTAGCGGCCACCTACGAGCAGTACTTC
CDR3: CASSLALGGLAATYEQYF

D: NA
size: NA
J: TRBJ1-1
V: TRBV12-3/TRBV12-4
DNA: TGTGCCAGCAGTTTATTCGGGAAGAACACTGAAGCTTTCTTT
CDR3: CASSLFGKNTEAFF

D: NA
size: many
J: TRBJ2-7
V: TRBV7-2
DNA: TGTGCCAGCAGCTTATACTACGAGCAGTACTTC
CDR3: CASSLYYEQYF

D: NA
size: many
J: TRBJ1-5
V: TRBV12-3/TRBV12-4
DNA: TGTGCCAGCAGCCTTACCGCGACAGGACAACAGCCCCAGCATTTT
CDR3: CASSLTATGQQPQHF

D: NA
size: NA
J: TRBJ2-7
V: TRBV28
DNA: TGTGCCAGCGTGGGCCAGGCTTCCTACGAGCAGTACTTC
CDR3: CASVGQASYEQYF

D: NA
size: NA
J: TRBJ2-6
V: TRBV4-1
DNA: TGTGCCAGCAGCCAAGGCGATTCCTCCTCCTCTGGGGCCAACGTCCTGACTTTC
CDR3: CASSQGDSSSSGANVLTF

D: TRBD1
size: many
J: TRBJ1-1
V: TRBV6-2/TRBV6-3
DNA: TGTGCCAGCAGCTCACCTCGGGGACAGGGGAACACTGAAGCTTTCTTT
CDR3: CASSSPRGQGNTEAFF

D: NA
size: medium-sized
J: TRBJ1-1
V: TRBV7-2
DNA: TGTGCCAGCAGCTTCGACAGGCTGGTTAACTTT
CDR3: CASSFDRLVNF

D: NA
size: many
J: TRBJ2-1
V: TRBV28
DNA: TGTGCCAGCCGTGAAGGGAACTACAATGAGCAGTTCTTC
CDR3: CASREGNYNEQFF

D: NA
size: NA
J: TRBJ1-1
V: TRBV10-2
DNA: TGCGCCAGCAGTGAGCGAGACGGGGCCCAAGCTTTCTTT
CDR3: CASSERDGAQAFF

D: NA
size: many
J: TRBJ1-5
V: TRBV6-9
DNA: TGTGCCAGCAGTTCCATCTGTGGAGGAGGGGATCAGCCCCAGCATTTT
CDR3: CASSSICGGGDQPQHF

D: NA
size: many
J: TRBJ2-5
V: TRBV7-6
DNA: TGTGCCAGCAGCTTAGGTGGTCGGGGACTCCAAGAGACCCAGTACTTC
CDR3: CASSLGGRGLQETQYF

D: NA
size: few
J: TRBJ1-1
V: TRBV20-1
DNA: TGCAGTGCTAGAGCTCATGGGGGAACTAACACTGAAGCTTTCTTT
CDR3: CSARAHGGTNTEAFF

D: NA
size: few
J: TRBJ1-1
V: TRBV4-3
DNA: TGCGCCAGCAGCCAAGAGATCTGGGCAGCACTAAACACTGAAGCTTTCTTT
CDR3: CASSQEIWAALNTEAFF

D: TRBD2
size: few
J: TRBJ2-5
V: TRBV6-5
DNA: TGTGCCAGCAGGACTAGCGGGAGTGGCCCCCAAGAGACCCAGTACTTC
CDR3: CASRTSGSGPQETQYF

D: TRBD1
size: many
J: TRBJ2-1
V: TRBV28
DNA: TGTGCCAGCAGTTGGACAGGGGCCCGGAATGAGCAGTTCTTC
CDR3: CASSWTGARNEQFF

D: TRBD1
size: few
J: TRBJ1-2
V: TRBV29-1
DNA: TGCAGCGTCGACAGGGGGCAGTCAAATGGCTACACCTTC
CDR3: CSVDRGQSNGYTF

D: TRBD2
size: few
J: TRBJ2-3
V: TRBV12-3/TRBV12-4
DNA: TGTGCCAGCAGTTTAGTGGCTCTAGCGGGGGGCCCCACAGATACGCAGTATTTT
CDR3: CASSLVALAGGPTDTQYF

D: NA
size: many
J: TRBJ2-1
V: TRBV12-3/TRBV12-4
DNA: TGTGCCAGCAGTCTCCTCCGGGGCCATGAGCAGTTCTTC
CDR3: CASSLLRGHEQFF

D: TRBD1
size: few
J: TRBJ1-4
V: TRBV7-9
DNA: TGTGCCAGCAGTCCGGGACAGACAGCAACTAATGAAAAACTGTTTTTT
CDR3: CASSPGQTATNEKLFF

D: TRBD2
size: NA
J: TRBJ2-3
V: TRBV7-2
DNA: TGTGCCAGCAGCCCCGGGGACTACAACTTTACGCAGTATTTT
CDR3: CASSPGDYNFTQYF